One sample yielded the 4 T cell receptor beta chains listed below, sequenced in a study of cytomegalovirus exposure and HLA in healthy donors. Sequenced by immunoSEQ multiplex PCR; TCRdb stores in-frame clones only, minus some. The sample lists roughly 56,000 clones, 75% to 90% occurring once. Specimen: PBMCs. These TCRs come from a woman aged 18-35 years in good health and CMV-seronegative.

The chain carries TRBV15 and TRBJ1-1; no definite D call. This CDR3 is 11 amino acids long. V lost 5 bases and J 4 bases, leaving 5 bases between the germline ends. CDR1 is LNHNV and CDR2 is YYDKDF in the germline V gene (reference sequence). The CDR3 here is CATSSGTEAFF. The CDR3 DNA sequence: TGTGCCACCAGCTCGGGCACTGAAGCTTTCTTT.

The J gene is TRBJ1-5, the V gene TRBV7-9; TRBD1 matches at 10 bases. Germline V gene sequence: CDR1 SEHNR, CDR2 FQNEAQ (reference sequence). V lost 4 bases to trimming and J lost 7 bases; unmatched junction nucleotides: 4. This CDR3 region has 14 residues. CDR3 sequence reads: CASSYGTGDQPQHF. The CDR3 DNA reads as TGTGCCAGCAGCTATGGGACAGGGGACCAGCCCCAGCATTTT.

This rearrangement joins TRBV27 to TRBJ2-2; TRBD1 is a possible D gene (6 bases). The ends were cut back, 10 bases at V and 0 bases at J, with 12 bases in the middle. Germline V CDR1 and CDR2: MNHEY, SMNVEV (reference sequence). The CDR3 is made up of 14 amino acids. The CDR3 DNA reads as TGTGCCAACCCATGGACAGCGAACACCGGGGAGCTGTTTTTT. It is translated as CANPWTANTGELFF.

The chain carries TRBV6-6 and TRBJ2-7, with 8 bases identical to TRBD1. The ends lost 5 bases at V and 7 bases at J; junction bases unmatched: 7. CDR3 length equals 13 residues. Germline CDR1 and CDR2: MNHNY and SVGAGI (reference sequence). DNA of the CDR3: TGTGCCAGCAGTCAGGGACAGGTGGGAGAGCAGTACTTC. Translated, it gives CASSQGQVGEQYF.